Presented here are 20 T cell receptor beta chains from one specimen sequenced in a study of early T cells in non-severe SARS-CoV-2 infection. MiXCR, run by TCRdb on the 5' RACE reads, gives a single entry per CDR3 protein. The table includes 37,000 or so distinct CDR3 sequences, roughly 4.3% detected once. The material sequenced was whole blood. Every receptor here comes from an adult who was a healthcare worker with PCR-confirmed SARS-CoV-2 infection or an uninfected control (not recorded which).

This sequence joins TRBV18 and TRBJ2-4; D unresolved. V lost 0 bases, J lost 7 bases, and 7 bases lay in between. The CDR3 extends over 13 amino acids. CDR1 is KGHSH, CDR2 LQKENI, per germline. CDR3 residues: CASSPPVANIQYF. The CDR3 coding sequence is TGTGCCAGCTCACCACCGGTGGCTAACATTCAGTACTTC.

This clonotype was observed many times. The V call is TRBV5-5, the J call TRBJ1-2; D uncertain. Germline CDR1 and CDR2: SGHKS and YYEKEE (reference sequence). The germline V and J ends were trimmed by 3 bases and 0 bases, with 12 bases remaining between them. The CDR3 totals 15 residues. This chain's CDR3 is CASSSQQLANYGYTF. Here the CDR3 DNA reads TGTGCCAGCAGCTCACAACAGCTTGCTAACTATGGCTACACCTTC.

The rearrangement links TRBV4-1 to TRBJ2-7, with TRBD1 identical over 10 bases. This CDR3 spans 16 amino acids. The junction had 5 bases not matched to a gene; V was cut back by 1 base and J by 2 bases. Germline CDR1 reads MGHRA; CDR2 reads YSYEKL. In nucleotides, the CDR3 is TGCGCCAGCAGCCAAGCTCCGGGACAGGGGACCTACGAGCAGTACTTC. This gives the protein CASSQAPGQGTYEQYF.

This clonotype was detected many times. The chain links TRBV5-1 to TRBJ2-7; 12 bases are a match to TRBD2. CDR3 length: 14 residues. V dropped 5 bases and J dropped 2; count of bases not matched to a gene: 2. Germline CDR1 reads SGHRS; CDR2 reads YFSETQ. In nucleotides, the CDR3 is TGCGCCAGCAGGAGGACTAGCGGGACCTACGAGCAGTACTTC. Its translation is CASRRTSGTYEQYF.

There are a few counts of this clonotype. V is TRBV12-3 or TRBV12-4 and J is TRBJ1-5; D may be TRBD1 (5 bases). This CDR3 has 13 residues. V lost 6 bases, J lost 2 bases, and 8 bases lay in between. CDR3 sequence (DNA): TGTGCCAGCAGCGTACAGGGCAATCAGCCCCAGCATTTT. Its protein is CASSVQGNQPQHF.

The table lists this clonotype with a few counts. The rearrangement uses TRBV6-1 and TRBJ2-2; 10 positions match TRBD1. Looked up from germline, CDR1 is MNHNS and CDR2 is SASEGT. The CDR3 runs to 15 residues. Trimming cost V 7 bases and J 3 bases; bases outside gene matches: 5. CDR3 in amino acids: CASIQGQGYTGELFF. In DNA, the CDR3 is TGTGCCAGCATTCAGGGACAGGGGTACACCGGGGAGCTGTTTTTT.

This clonotype occurred many times. CDR3 DNA: TGTGCCAGCAGCTCTCTGAGAACTAGCGGCTACAATGAGCAGTTCTTC. Protein product: CASSSLRTSGYNEQFF. This sequence joins TRBV11-1 and TRBJ2-1, with 8 bases that match TRBD2. Germline trimming cut 4 bases from V and 3 bases from J; bases unmatched to any gene: 8. The CDR3 contains 16 residues. The germline V gene has CDR1 SGHAT and CDR2 FQDESV (reference sequence).

This clonotype was detected many times. The J gene is TRBJ1-4, the V gene TRBV5-4, with D maybe TRBD1 (6 bases). Per germline, CDR1 SGHNT and CDR2 YYREEE (reference sequence). The CDR3 runs to 14 residues. V was cut by 5 bases and J by 8 bases, with 16 bases left in between. As DNA, the CDR3 is TGTGCCAGCAGTGTACAGGGCGCTACCGAAAAACTGTTTTTT. Protein sequence: CASSVQGATEKLFF.

Ten or more counts support this clonotype. This chain links TRBV2 with TRBJ2-5; no firm D call. Trimming removed 0 bases from V and 2 bases from J, with 13 bases in between. CDR1 is SNHLY and CDR2 is FYNNEI in the germline V gene. This CDR3 has 16 amino acids. The CDR3 nucleotides are TGTGCCAGCAGTGAAGCGCTTCTAGGTACACAAGAGACCCAGTACTTC. Its translation is CASSEALLGTQETQYF.

The V and J genes are TRBV20-1 and TRBJ1-2, with D possibly matching TRBD1 (6 bases). This CDR3 spans 13 amino acids. V shed 7 bases and J shed 0 bases, with 12 bases lying between them. Germline-derived CDR1 and CDR2 are DFQATT and SNEGSKA (reference sequence). The CDR3: CSVTGSANYGYTF. The CDR3 coding sequence is TGCAGTGTCACAGGGTCTGCTAACTATGGCTACACCTTC.

This clonotype was counted many times. This sequence joins TRBV7-9 and TRBJ2-5; 12 bases match TRBD2. The V and J ends lost 6 bases and 7 bases, in that order; junction bases with no gene match: 12. The germline V gene has CDR1 SEHNR and CDR2 FQNEAQ (reference sequence). The CDR3 has 16 residues. Here the CDR3 reads CASSRDRTLAGGTQYF. The CDR3 DNA follows: TGTGCCAGCAGTCGGGACAGGACACTAGCGGGGGGGACCCAGTACTTC.

This clonotype was seen ten or more times. The chain has TRBV18 and TRBJ1-1; 7 positions match TRBD1. Trimming took 4 bases from V and 0 from J; bases not matched to a gene: 5. The CDR3 spans 15 residues. Germline CDR1 and CDR2: KGHSH and LQKENI. CDR3 sequence: CASSLTGALNTEAFF. The CDR3 coding sequence is TGTGCCAGCTCACTTACAGGGGCCCTGAACACTGAAGCTTTCTTT.

About this clonotype itself: A much larger clone lies a single base off, so this may be a read error. This rearrangement joins TRBV18 to TRBJ2-4; perhaps TRBD2 as D (7 bases). The CDR3 extends over 14 amino acids. CDR1 KGHSH and CDR2 LQKENI come from the germline V gene. V was shortened by 10 bases and J by 9 bases, with 22 bases between the two germline ends. The CDR3 spells CAISPPGGGGIQYF. CDR3 sequence (DNA): TGTGCCATCTCCCCCCCCGGGGGCGGGGGCATTCAGTACTTC. The complete variable domain, with remaining parts taken from reference TRBV18 and TRBJ2-4, reads NAGVMQNPRHLVRRRGQEARLRCSPMKGHSHVYWYRQLPEEGLKFMVYLQKENIIDESGMPKERFSAEFPKEGPSILRIQQVVRGDSAAYFCAISPPGGGGIQYFGAGTRLSVL.

The chain has TRBV3-1 and TRBJ2-6; D gene uncertain. The CDR3 runs 15 residues. CDR1 and CDR2 from the germline V gene are LGHDT and YNNKEL (reference sequence). V lost 1 base and J lost 0, with 4 bases in between. CDR3 amino acids: CASSQGFSGANVLTF. CDR3 in DNA: TGTGCCAGCAGCCAAGGCTTCTCTGGGGCCAACGTCCTGACTTTC.

There are many counts of this clonotype. The chain carries TRBV30 and TRBJ2-7, with D hard to call. Germline CDR1 GTSNPN, CDR2 SVGIG (reference sequence). Trimming stripped 2 bases from V and 3 bases from J, with 8 bases between. The CDR3 sequence is 12 residues long. The CDR3 loop reads CAWSHTGYEQYF. CDR3 nucleotides: TGTGCCTGGAGTCATACCGGCTACGAGCAGTACTTC.

This clonotype was found many times. CDR3 sequence: CASSLATTGGQPQHF. CDR3 DNA sequence: TGTGCCAGCAGCTTAGCTACGACAGGGGGCCAGCCCCAGCATTTT. The chain recombines TRBV7-8 with TRBJ1-5, with 10 bases identical to TRBD1. There are 15 residues in the CDR3. The V gene's germline CDR1 is SGHVS and CDR2 FQNEAQ. V shed 0 bases, J shed 7 bases, and the junction held 3 bases outside the gene matches.

This sequence joins TRBV9 and TRBJ1-1; D is uncertain. The CDR3 totals 14 residues. V lost 0 bases and J 2 bases, leaving 8 bases between the germline ends. Germline V CDR1 and CDR2: SGDLS, YYNGEE. The CDR3 DNA sequence: TGTGCCAGCAGCGTAGTGGCGGCAAACACTGAAGCTTTCTTT. It translates to CASSVVAANTEAFF.

This clonotype was observed many times. The chain has TRBV30 and TRBJ1-2; no reliable D call. CDR1 and CDR2 from the germline V gene are GTSNPN and SVGIG (reference sequence). Trimming stripped 4 bases from V and 0 bases from J, with 6 bases between. The CDR3 runs to 12 residues. CDR3 region: CAWTTTNYGYTF. CDR3 DNA: TGTGCCTGGACGACTACTAACTATGGCTACACCTTC.

This clonotype was found many times. The chain employs TRBV4-1 and TRBJ2-3, with a possible D match to TRBD2 (7 bases). The CDR3 consists of 14 residues. Trimming took off 7 bases at V and 1 base at J, with 12 bases between the two ends. CDR1 and CDR2 from the germline V gene are MGHRA and YSYEKL. For the CDR3, the DNA is TGCGCCAGCAAGGGGGACTACCGCACAGATACGCAGTATTTT. This codes for CASKGDYRTDTQYF.

The chain recombines TRBV19 with TRBJ2-2; 7 bases line up with TRBD1. CDR1 LNHDA and CDR2 SQIVND come from the germline V gene (reference sequence). The CDR3 length is 15 residues. With V trimmed by 7 bases and J by 0 bases, 5 bases remained unmatched. CDR3 amino acids: CASNPGTANTGELFF. The CDR3 bases are TGTGCCAGTAACCCGGGGACAGCGAACACCGGGGAGCTGTTTTTT.